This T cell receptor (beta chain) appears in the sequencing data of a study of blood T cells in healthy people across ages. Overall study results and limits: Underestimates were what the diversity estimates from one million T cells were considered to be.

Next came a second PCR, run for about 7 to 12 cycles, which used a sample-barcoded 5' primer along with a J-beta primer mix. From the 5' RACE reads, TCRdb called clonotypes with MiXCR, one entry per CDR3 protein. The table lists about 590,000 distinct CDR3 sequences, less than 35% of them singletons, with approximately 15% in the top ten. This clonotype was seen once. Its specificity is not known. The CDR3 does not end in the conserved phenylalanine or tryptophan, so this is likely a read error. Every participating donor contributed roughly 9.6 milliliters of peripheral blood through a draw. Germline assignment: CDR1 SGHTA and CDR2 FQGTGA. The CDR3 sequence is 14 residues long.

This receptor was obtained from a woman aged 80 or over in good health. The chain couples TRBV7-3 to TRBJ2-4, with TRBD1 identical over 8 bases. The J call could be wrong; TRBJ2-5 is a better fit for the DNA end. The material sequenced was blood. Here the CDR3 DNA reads TGTGTCAGCAGCTACGTGGACAGGGAGGAGACCCAGTACTGC. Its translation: CVSSYVDREETQYC.